The source of this T cell receptor (beta chain) is a study of a mutant IDH1 vaccine in newly diagnosed glioma. Study summary: Most had both radiotherapy and temozolomide beforehand; others had only one. The study's findings and limits: There were vaccine-induced immune responses in 85% to 95% of the patients. Pseudoprogression showed no apparent link to changes in top peripheral T cell clonotypes.

The time point was: baseline, week 1 (first vaccination visit). Specified treatment: pre-vaccination baseline after standard-of-care therapy. With respect to this clone: The antigen is undetermined.

This CDR3 has 14 residues. Losses at the gene ends were 7 bases for V and 6 bases for J; bases not matched to a gene: 11. The germline gives CDR1 SQVTM, CDR2 ANQGSEA. Libraries were prepared by immunoSEQ multiplex PCR; TCRdb keeps only in-frame clonotypes and omits some of them. The sample holds about 88,000 clones, more than 65% seen once. The input for sequencing was PBMCs, taken from a glioma patient treated with radiotherapy, temozolomide or both. The gene calls are TRBV29-1 and TRBJ1-2; 10 bases fit TRBD1. This clonotype was sampled from a middle-aged man with glioma. Some clones in this sample may be carry-over from other donors' samples. In DNA form, the CDR3 reads TGCAGCGCTACCGGGACAGGGGTTGAAAATGGCTACACCTTC. This translates into CSATGTGVENGYTF. Filled out from reference TRBV29-1 and TRBJ1-2, the complete variable domain reads SAVISQKPSRDICQRGTSLTIQCQVDSQVTMMFWYRQQPGQSLTLIATANQGSEATYESGFVIDKFPISRPNLTFSTLTVSNMSPEDSSIYLCSATGTGVENGYTFGSGTRLTVV.